Shown below are 11 T cell receptor beta chains from a single sample sequenced in a study of cytomegalovirus exposure and HLA in healthy donors. In the PCR, 60 Vbeta and 13 Jbeta primers were used. Profiled with immunoSEQ multiplex PCR; TCRdb holds only in-frame clones, not every one. The sample has 150,000 to 200,000 clones, 80% seen once. Material for sequencing was PBMCs. All receptors come from a male donor in good health and CMV-seropositive.

The chain uses TRBV9 and TRBJ2-3; weak D call: TRBD2 (5 bases). Germline CDR1 SGDLS, CDR2 YYNGEE. The CDR3 covers 14 residues. V lost 1 base, J lost 6 bases, and 12 bases lay in between. CDR3 sequence: CASSVSRGEDTQYF. The DNA of the CDR3 is TGTGCCAGCAGCGTATCACGTGGGGAGGATACGCAGTATTTT.

The chain is built from TRBV11-2 and TRBJ2-7; a possible D gene is TRBD1 (6 bases). The CDR3 extends over 13 amino acids. Germline values: CDR1 SGHAT, CDR2 FQNNGV. Trimming took off 3 bases at V and 5 bases at J, with 11 bases between the two ends. The CDR3 here is CASSFRTDNEQYF. CDR3 nucleotide sequence: TGTGCCAGCAGCTTCCGGACAGACAACGAGCAGTACTTC.

The rearrangement joins TRBV2 to TRBJ2-4; 7 positions match TRBD1. This CDR3 is built from 11 residues. The germline V gene has CDR1 SNHLY and CDR2 FYNNEI. J was trimmed by 13 bases and V by 4 bases; bases with no gene match: 4. CDR3 nucleotide sequence: TGTGCCAGCAGTGGGTGGACAGGACAGTACTTC. It yields the protein CASSGWTGQYF.

This clone has just a few counts. The chain uses TRBV6-4 and TRBJ2-2; TRBD2 might be the D (5 bases). The CDR3 loop spans 15 amino acids. CDR1 and CDR2 (germline): MRHNA, SNTAGT. Between the trimmed V and J ends, which lost 0 bases and 2 bases, there was a span of 7 bases. CDR3 nucleotides: TGTGCCAGCAGTGACTCGAGCGGAAACACCGGGGAGCTGTTTTTT. Encoded protein: CASSDSSGNTGELFF.

This chain uses TRBV7-2 with TRBJ2-7; TRBD1 might be the D (7 bases). The CDR3 loop spans 17 amino acids. The germline V gene has CDR1 SGHTA and CDR2 FQGNSA. V was cut by 7 bases and J by 3 bases, with 25 bases left in between. The CDR3 DNA sequence: TGTGCCAGCAACCCGGAACGAGAGGGGGCGGGAAACTACGAGCAGTACTTC. It encodes CASNPEREGAGNYEQYF.

Notes on this clone: One end of the junction is discordant with germline, which a read error may explain. Other nucleotide sequences from this sample produce the same CDR3. J is TRBJ2-2 and V is TRBV28; D is possibly TRBD1 (6 bases). The CDR3 contains 16 residues. Per germline, CDR1 MDHEN and CDR2 SYDVKM. The CDR3, as DNA: TGCGCCAGCAGTTTTCCGGGACAAAAAGGCACCGGGGAGCTGTTTTTT. It translates to CASSFPGQKGTGELFF.

The rearrangement uses TRBV6-4 and TRBJ2-1; 8 bases match TRBD2. The CDR3 consists of 16 residues. Losses at the gene ends were 5 bases for V and 2 bases for J; bases not matched to a gene: 8. Germline V CDR1 and CDR2: MRHNA, SNTAGT. The CDR3 nucleotides read TGTGCCAGCAGTCCCTACGGGGGGGAGACCTACAATGAGCAGTTCTTC. It translates to CASSPYGGETYNEQFF.

This clone was detected a few times. The chain couples TRBV21-1 to TRBJ2-6; the table assigns TRBD2, which was not confirmed against the DNA. TRBV21-1 is given as a pseudogene. This CDR3 comprises 12 residues. The CDR3 loop is CSARPGANVLTF. For the CDR3, the DNA is TGTTCAGCGCGCCCTGGGGCCAACGTCCTGACTTTC.

The rearrangement uses TRBV18 and TRBJ1-1; TRBD1 matches at 7 bases. CDR1 and CDR2 (germline): KGHSH, LQKENI. This CDR3 region has 14 residues. V gave up 6 bases and J gave up 5 bases; unmatched junction bases: 9. CDR3 DNA: TGTGCCAGCTCCATCACAGGGGTAGGGACTGAAGCTTTCTTT. Translation: CASSITGVGTEAFF.

This clone was observed a few times. The chain uses TRBV29-1 and TRBJ2-3; D is undetermined. Germline V CDR1 and CDR2: SQVTM, ANQGSEA. The CDR3 covers 10 residues. Deletions cut 3 bases from V and 9 bases from J, with 7 bases between. The DNA for the CDR3 is TGCAGCGTTGAGCTAGTAACGCAGTATTTT. This sequence encodes CSVELVTQYF.

The chain has TRBV14 and TRBJ2-4, with 7 bases lining up with TRBD1. This CDR3 region has 16 residues. Germline V gene data show CDR1 as SGHDN and CDR2 as FVKESK. V dropped 3 bases and J dropped 2; count of bases not matched to a gene: 7. CDR3: CASSHGQVGSKNIQYF. Here the CDR3 DNA reads TGTGCCAGCAGCCACGGACAGGTCGGGTCCAAAAACATTCAGTACTTC.